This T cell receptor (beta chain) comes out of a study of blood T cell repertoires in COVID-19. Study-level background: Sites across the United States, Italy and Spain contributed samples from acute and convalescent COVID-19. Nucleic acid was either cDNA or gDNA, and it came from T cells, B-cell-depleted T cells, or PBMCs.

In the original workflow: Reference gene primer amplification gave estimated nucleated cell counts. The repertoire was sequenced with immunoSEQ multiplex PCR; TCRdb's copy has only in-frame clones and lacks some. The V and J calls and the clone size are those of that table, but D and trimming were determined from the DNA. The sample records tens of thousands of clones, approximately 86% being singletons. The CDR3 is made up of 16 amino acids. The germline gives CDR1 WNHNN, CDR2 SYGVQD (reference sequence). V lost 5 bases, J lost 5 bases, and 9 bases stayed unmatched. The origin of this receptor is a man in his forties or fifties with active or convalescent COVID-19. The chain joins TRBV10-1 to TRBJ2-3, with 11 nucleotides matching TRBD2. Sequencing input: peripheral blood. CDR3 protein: CASSTGTSGSGDTQYF. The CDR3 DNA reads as TGCGCCAGCAGTACAGGGACTAGCGGTTCGGGAGATACGCAGTATTTT.